One and the same sample provided the 28 T cell receptor beta chains below, sequenced in a study of blood T cell repertoires in COVID-19. Data came from immunoSEQ multiplex PCR; TCRdb stores just in-frame clones and leaves some out. The data hold about 140,000 clones, with around 78% observed a single time. Input material: peripheral blood. These receptors were collected from a woman of 80 years or more with active or convalescent COVID-19.

The rearrangement links TRBV19 to TRBJ2-5; no reliable D call. The CDR3 is 15 amino acids. Germline values: CDR1 LNHDA, CDR2 SQIVND (reference sequence). V lost 3 bases and J 1 base, leaving 12 bases between the germline ends. The CDR3 coding sequence is TGTGCCAGTAGTATTTCAGCCGCGGTCCAAGAGACCCAGTACTTC. Translation gives CASSISAAVQETQYF.

The chain links TRBV27 to TRBJ2-1; 9 bases align to TRBD1. The CDR3 is 17 amino acids. The ends lost 5 bases at V and 13 bases at J; junction bases unmatched: 21. Germline V CDR1 and CDR2: MNHEY, SMNVEV (reference sequence). CDR3 in DNA: TGTGCCAGCAGTCCTCTATCGGGACAGGGCTACGACCTAGGTCAGTTCTTC. Protein product: CASSPLSGQGYDLGQFF.

The sample holds many counts of this clone. The rearrangement links TRBV7-9 to TRBJ1-2; D may be TRBD1 (6 bases). The CDR3 spans 13 residues. Trimming left V 4 bases short and J 0 bases short, with 6 bases between. Germline CDR1 SEHNR, CDR2 FQNEAQ (reference sequence). CDR3 in DNA: TGTGCCAGCAGCTGGACAGCTAACTATGGCTACACCTTC. Translating gives CASSWTANYGYTF.

This clone has a handful of counts. The junction differs from germline at one of its ends, possibly a read error. This chain links TRBV19 with TRBJ1-3; TRBD1 aligns across 7 bases. In germline, CDR1 is LNHDA, CDR2 SQIVND (reference sequence). The CDR3 runs 15 residues. The DNA of the CDR3 is TGTGCCAGTAGCCGACAGGGCGCATCTGCAAACACCATATATTTT. This translates into CASSRQGASANTIYF.

The chain is built from TRBV5-1 and TRBJ2-5; TRBD1 matches at 9 bases. V dropped 4 bases and J dropped 1; count of bases not matched to a gene: 5. CDR1 and CDR2 (germline): SGHRS, YFSETQ. The CDR3 sequence is 15 residues long. The CDR3 loop is CASSPQGAPQETQYF. The DNA for the CDR3 is TGCGCCAGCAGCCCACAGGGGGCGCCCCAAGAGACCCAGTACTTC.

The chain combines TRBV27 with TRBJ2-1; 10 nucleotides match TRBD1. CDR1 is MNHEY and CDR2 is SMNVEV in the germline V gene (reference sequence). This CDR3 has 16 amino acids. V was clipped by 1 base and J by 6 bases; unmatched bases: 6. For the CDR3, the DNA is TGTGCCAGCAGTTTATTAGCGGACAGGGGGGGCAATGAGCAGTTCTTC. This sequence encodes CASSLLADRGGNEQFF.

This sequence joins TRBV19 and TRBJ2-5, with 13 bases lining up with TRBD2. The V and J ends lost 3 bases and 5 bases, in that order; junction bases with no gene match: 6. The CDR3 spans 16 residues. Germline CDR1 reads LNHDA; CDR2 reads SQIVND (reference sequence). CDR3 sequence: CASSIPGLAGLETQYF. The CDR3 nucleotides are TGTGCCAGTAGTATCCCGGGACTAGCGGGGTTGGAGACCCAGTACTTC. Combining the CDR3 with reference TRBV19 and TRBJ2-5 gives the whole variable domain DGGITQSPKYLFRKEGQNVTLSCEQNLNHDAMYWYRQDPGQGLRLIYYSQIVNDFQKGDIAEGYSVSREKKESFPLTVTSAQKNPTAFYLCASSIPGLAGLETQYFGPGTRLLVL.

This chain uses TRBV10-3 with TRBJ2-7; a weak D match, TRBD1 (6 bases). V gave up 4 bases and J gave up 5 bases, with 9 bases separating them. Germline V gives CDR1 ENHRY, CDR2 SYGVKD. There are 12 residues in the CDR3. The CDR3 region is CAISGRTDEQYF. CDR3 bases: TGTGCCATCAGTGGCCGGACAGACGAGCAGTACTTC.

The rearrangement links TRBV28 to TRBJ1-1; possibly TRBD1 for D (6 bases). The germline V gene has CDR1 MDHEN and CDR2 SYDVKM. The CDR3 runs to 16 residues. Trimming took 6 bases from V and 7 from J, leaving 24 bases between them. CDR3 coding DNA: TGTGCCAGCAGCACCCCGGGGGGGGCGAAGAAGTATGAAGCTTTCTTT. This gives the protein CASSTPGGAKKYEAFF.

The J gene is TRBJ2-1, the V gene TRBV7-2; TRBD2 matches at 10 bases. The CDR3 is 15 residues long. Germline CDR1 is SGHTA and CDR2 is FQGNSA. Trimming removed 5 bases from V and 4 bases from J; junction bases left unmatched: 5. CDR3 in DNA: TGTGCCAGCAGCATTAGCGGGGGGCTTTACAATGAGCAGTTCTTC. It yields the protein CASSISGGLYNEQFF.

The chain couples TRBV19 to TRBJ1-1; 10 positions agree with TRBD1. In germline, CDR1 is LNHDA, CDR2 SQIVND (reference sequence). V lost 5 bases and J lost 1; bases outside the gene matches: 4. The CDR3 extends over 15 amino acids. The CDR3 nucleotides are TGTGCCAGTAGTCCACGGACAGGGGGGAACACTGAAGCTTTCTTT. As protein: CASSPRTGGNTEAFF.

The chain recombines TRBV9 with TRBJ2-2; 11 nucleotides match TRBD1. Germline V gene lookup returns CDR1 SGDLS and CDR2 YYNGEE. CDR3 length: 13 residues. J gave up 5 bases and V 8 bases, and 2 bases lay outside the gene matches. CDR3 loop: CASGQGATGELFF. The CDR3 coding sequence is TGTGCCAGTGGACAGGGGGCGACCGGGGAGCTGTTTTTT.

This clone is a singleton in its sample. The CDR3 coding sequence is TGTGCCAGCAGCCCAAGACCGGGGGGCCCCGGGGAGCTGTTTTTT. Amino acids: CASSPRPGGPGELFF. This chain connects TRBV11-2 to TRBJ2-2, with D possibly matching TRBD2 (7 bases). Germline CDR1 SGHAT, CDR2 FQNNGV. The CDR3 length is 15 residues. Trimming left V 5 bases short and J 6 bases short, with 16 bases between.

The table lists this clone with a count of one. The chain couples TRBV28 to TRBJ1-4; tentatively, D is TRBD1 (5 bases). The V gene's germline CDR1 is MDHEN and CDR2 SYDVKM. CDR3 length: 17 amino acids. Trimming cost V 6 bases and J 8 bases, with 25 bases left between them. The CDR3 coding sequence is TGTGCCAGCAGGCCTTCAACAGGATCCGGCGATCGAGAAAAACTGTTTTTT. Translation: CASRPSTGSGDREKLFF. Full variable domain (outside the CDR3, taken from reference TRBV28 and TRBJ1-4): DVKVTQSSRYLVKRTGEKVFLECVQDMDHENMFWYRQDPGLGLRLIYFSYDVKMKEKGDIPEGYSVSREKKERFSLILESASTNQTSMYLCASRPSTGSGDREKLFFGSGTQLSVL.

The V gene is TRBV28, the J gene TRBJ1-3; weak D call: TRBD1 (5 bases). This CDR3 is 15 amino acids long. The V end lost 6 bases, the J end lost 0 bases, and 12 bases lay between the germline ends. Germline V lookup: CDR1 MDHEN, CDR2 SYDVKM. This CDR3 reads CASSYFTGSGNTIYF. In DNA form, the CDR3 reads TGTGCCAGCAGCTACTTCACAGGCTCTGGAAACACCATATATTTT.

The J gene is TRBJ1-4, the V gene TRBV15; no firm D call. Trimming pared 1 base from V and 5 bases from J, leaving 14 bases between. The CDR3 consists of 16 residues. In germline, CDR1 is LNHNV, CDR2 YYDKDF (reference sequence). The CDR3 spells CATSRGHSGGNEKLFF. The CDR3 DNA follows: TGTGCCACCAGCAGAGGACATTCGGGAGGGAATGAAAAACTGTTTTTT.

This chain uses TRBV5-1 with TRBJ1-6; the match to TRBD1 covers 10 bases. This CDR3 has 17 residues. Per germline, CDR1 SGHRS and CDR2 YFSETQ. The V and J ends lost 4 bases and 1 base, in that order; junction bases with no gene match: 5. As DNA, the CDR3 is TGCGCCAGCAGCGGACAGGGGGTGGGGTCCTATAATTCACCCCTCCACTTT. Amino acid sequence: CASSGQGVGSYNSPLHF.

This clone was picked up one time. The V and J genes are TRBV9 and TRBJ1-1; D not certain. Trimming removed 0 bases at V and 5 bases at J, with 11 bases between. Germline V gene sequence: CDR1 SGDLS, CDR2 YYNGEE. This CDR3 is 14 amino acids long. CDR3: CASSVVSGSTEAFF. The DNA of the CDR3 is TGTGCCAGCAGCGTAGTCTCCGGTAGTACTGAAGCTTTCTTT.

This clone has just a few counts. Written as DNA, the CDR3 is TGTGCCAGCAGCTTAGGTCCGGGTGAAAAACTGTTTTTT. Residues: CASSLGPGEKLFF. This chain connects TRBV11-3 to TRBJ1-4; the D is unclear. This CDR3 region has 13 residues. CDR1 is SGHNT, CDR2 YENEEA, per germline. The V gene lost 1 base and the J gene lost 7 bases, with 7 bases spanning the gap.

The rearrangement joins TRBV27 to TRBJ1-5; D gene unclear. The CDR3 is 13 residues long. Germline assignment: CDR1 MNHEY and CDR2 SMNVEV (reference sequence). V lost 3 bases, J lost 0 bases, and 3 bases lay in between. The CDR3 protein is CASSFYSNQPQHF. The CDR3 nucleotides read TGTGCCAGCAGTTTTTATAGCAATCAGCCCCAGCATTTT.

J is TRBJ1-6 and V is TRBV9; TRBD1 might be the D (6 bases). This CDR3 has 15 amino acids. Trimming cost V 0 bases and J 7 bases, with 11 bases left between them. The germline gives CDR1 SGDLS, CDR2 YYNGEE. For the CDR3, the DNA is TGTGCCAGCAGCGTAGGATACAGGGCAAATTCACCCCTCCACTTT. It specifies CASSVGYRANSPLHF. The full variable domain, its missing parts supplied by reference TRBV9 and TRBJ1-6, is DSGVTQTPKHLITATGQRVTLRCSPRSGDLSVYWYQQSLDQGLQFLIQYYNGEERAKGNILERFSAQQFPDLHSELNLSSLELGDSALYFCASSVGYRANSPLHFGNGTRLTVT.

The chain couples TRBV19 to TRBJ1-2; maybe TRBD1 (5 bases). The germline gives CDR1 LNHDA, CDR2 SQIVND (reference sequence). Trimming took 3 bases from V and 0 from J, leaving 8 bases between them. The CDR3 covers 14 residues. The CDR3 sequence is CASSMSGANYGYTF. DNA for the CDR3: TGTGCCAGTAGTATGTCGGGGGCTAACTATGGCTACACCTTC. The variable domain in full, completed from reference TRBV19 and TRBJ1-2, reads DGGITQSPKYLFRKEGQNVTLSCEQNLNHDAMYWYRQDPGQGLRLIYYSQIVNDFQKGDIAEGYSVSREKKESFPLTVTSAQKNPTAFYLCASSMSGANYGYTFGSGTRLTVV.

The chain's CDR3 is CASRDRGLRTDTQYF. The CDR3 DNA follows: TGTGCCAGCAGGGACAGGGGGTTAAGGACAGATACGCAGTATTTT. The chain links TRBV27 to TRBJ2-3; 10 nucleotides line up with TRBD1. Germline V gives CDR1 MNHEY, CDR2 SMNVEV (reference sequence). CDR3 length equals 15 residues. Germline trimming cut 6 bases from V and 3 bases from J; bases unmatched to any gene: 6.

The rearrangement joins TRBV27 to TRBJ1-1, with 7 bases identical to TRBD1. The trim removed 5 bases at V and 10 bases at J, leaving 4 bases unmatched. The V gene's germline CDR1 is MNHEY and CDR2 SMNVEV (reference sequence). The CDR3 sequence is 11 residues long. The CDR3 here is CASSLRDRAFF. Here the CDR3 DNA reads TGTGCCAGCAGTCTCCGGGACAGAGCTTTCTTT.

The V call is TRBV6-5, the J call TRBJ1-1; D uncertain. The CDR3 runs 13 residues. The germline gives CDR1 MNHEY, CDR2 SVGAGI. Trimming took off 2 bases at V and 1 base at J, with 5 bases between the two ends. The CDR3 sequence: CASSYGGNTEAFF. CDR3 sequence (DNA): TGTGCCAGCAGTTACGGCGGGAACACTGAAGCTTTCTTT.

This chain uses TRBV29-1 with TRBJ1-2; D remains ambiguous. From germline, CDR1 is SQVTM and CDR2 ANQGSEA. This CDR3 comprises 12 residues. With 5 bases removed from V and 6 bases from J, the gap between germline ends came to 13 bases. In nucleotides, the CDR3 is TGCAGCGTTCATAGCCAAGGCGATGGCTACACCTTC. Its translation is CSVHSQGDGYTF.

This sequence joins TRBV6-5 and TRBJ2-4, with D perhaps matching TRBD2 (5 bases). The CDR3 is 14 amino acids. V was cut by 5 bases and J by 0 bases, with 8 bases left in between. The germline CDR1 and CDR2 sequences are MNHEY and SVGAGI. The CDR3 is CASSRDLAKNIQYF. The CDR3 coding sequence is TGTGCCAGCAGTCGGGATTTAGCCAAAAACATTCAGTACTTC.

This clone was recorded only once. This rearrangement joins TRBV5-8 to TRBJ1-2, with a tentative D call TRBD1 (6 bases). Germline CDR1 and CDR2: SGHTS and YDEGEE. V dropped 3 bases and J dropped 4 bases, with 13 bases sitting between them. CDR3 length: 14 residues. The CDR3 bases are TGTGCCAGCAGCTCCCGACAGGCGGCCTATGGCTACACCTTC. Translation: CASSSRQAAYGYTF.